This T cell receptor beta chain was identified in a study of blood T cell repertoires in COVID-19. About the research overall: Samples taken during acute and convalescent COVID-19 were collected in the United States, Italy and Spain. Sample material is recorded as cDNA or gDNA derived from T cells, B-cell-depleted T cells, or PBMCs.

The table lists this clone with a count of one. In the authors' workflow: Scientists estimated how many nucleated cells there were by amplifying reference gene primers. The protocol was immunoSEQ multiplex PCR, while the TCRdb copy is restricted to in-frame clones and leaves out a portion. V, J and clone size are taken as reported in that table, and D and trimming were inferred from the DNA itself. The sample lists about 290,000 clones, around four fifths occurring once. The sample consisted of peripheral blood. This sequence originates from a woman between 45 and 60 years old with active or convalescent COVID-19.

DNA of the CDR3: TGTGCCAGCAGTGAACTCTACGAGCAGTACTTC. Its protein product is CASSELYEQYF. The chain carries TRBV6-1 and TRBJ2-7; D uncertain. The CDR3 loop spans 11 amino acids. The germline V gene has CDR1 MNHNS and CDR2 SASEGT. V was trimmed by 2 bases and J by 3 bases, leaving 2 bases between them.